These 27 T cell receptor beta chains originate from one sample sequenced in a study of T cell responses to AZD1222 COVID-19 vaccine. The method was immunoSEQ multiplex PCR; TCRdb's version includes in-frame clones alone and lacks a portion of them. The sample has 150,000 to 200,000 clones, around 88% seen once. This specimen consisted of peripheral blood, obtained on day 0 of AZD1222 vaccination. The source is an adult in good health.

The chain links TRBV18 to TRBJ1-2; 7 nucleotides align to TRBD1. CDR1 is KGHSH and CDR2 is LQKENI in the germline V gene. V shed 3 bases, J shed 4 bases, and the junction held 2 bases outside the gene matches. The CDR3 is made up of 13 amino acids. The CDR3 nucleotides are TGTGCCAGCTCACCGGACAGGAGCTATGGCTACACCTTC. Translation: CASSPDRSYGYTF. Filled out from reference TRBV18 and TRBJ1-2, the complete variable domain reads NAGVMQNPRHLVRRRGQEARLRCSPMKGHSHVYWYRQLPEEGLKFMVYLQKENIIDESGMPKERFSAEFPKEGPSILRIQQVVRGDSAAYFCASSPDRSYGYTFGSGTRLTVV.

The genes are TRBV6-4 and TRBJ1-5; D perhaps matches TRBD1 (5 bases). The CDR3 contains 16 residues. Germline V CDR1 and CDR2: MRHNA, SNTAGT. The V end was cut by 0 bases, the J end by 0 bases, with 9 bases between. CDR3: CASSDSTGRSNQPQHF. CDR3 nucleotides: TGTGCCAGCAGTGACTCGACGGGACGTAGCAATCAGCCCCAGCATTTT.

This chain uses TRBV10-1 with TRBJ1-1; possible D gene TRBD1, 5 bases. Germline V gene data show CDR1 as WNHNN and CDR2 as SYGVQD (reference sequence). The CDR3 spans 15 residues. The V and J ends lost 3 bases and 3 bases respectively, with 14 bases between them. The CDR3 DNA is TGCGCCAGCAGTGACTACATGCTGGGGGACACTGAAGCTTTCTTT. Protein sequence: CASSDYMLGDTEAFF.

V is TRBV19 and J is TRBJ2-1, with D possibly matching TRBD1 (5 bases). Between the trimmed V and J ends, which lost 6 bases and 0 bases, there was a span of 9 bases. The V gene's germline CDR1 is LNHDA and CDR2 SQIVND (reference sequence). This CDR3 contains 14 residues. This CDR3 is CASRFDSSYNEQFF. CDR3 sequence (DNA): TGTGCCAGTAGATTTGACAGCTCCTACAATGAGCAGTTCTTC.

This sequence joins TRBV9 and TRBJ2-7; 7 positions agree with TRBD2. After removal of 0 bases from V and 0 bases from J, the junction contained 6 bases not matched to a gene. The CDR3 totals 16 residues. Germline V gene lookup returns CDR1 SGDLS and CDR2 YYNGEE. CDR3 nucleotides: TGTGCCAGCAGCGTAGCGGGGGGACCCTCCTCCTACGAGCAGTACTTC. Protein: CASSVAGGPSSYEQYF.

V and J are TRBV18 and TRBJ2-7; TRBD1 agrees at 9 bases. Germline V gene sequence: CDR1 KGHSH, CDR2 LQKENI. V lost 5 bases, J lost 6 bases, and 11 bases stayed unmatched. The CDR3 extends over 15 amino acids. Here the CDR3 reads CASSSNLQGAGEQYF. In nucleotides, the CDR3 is TGTGCCAGCTCATCGAACCTACAGGGGGCGGGCGAGCAGTACTTC. Full variable domain (rest looked up from reference TRBV18 and TRBJ2-7): NAGVMQNPRHLVRRRGQEARLRCSPMKGHSHVYWYRQLPEEGLKFMVYLQKENIIDESGMPKERFSAEFPKEGPSILRIQQVVRGDSAAYFCASSSNLQGAGEQYFGPGTRLTVT.

The gene calls are TRBV18 and TRBJ1-1, with D possibly being TRBD1 (5 bases). CDR3 length: 13 amino acids. CDR1 is KGHSH, CDR2 LQKENI, per germline. V lost 4 bases, J lost 1 base, and 7 bases lay in between. CDR3 DNA: TGTGCCAGCTCACTCGGACAGAACACTGAAGCTTTCTTT. Translating gives CASSLGQNTEAFF.

The genes are TRBV3-1 (or the pseudogene TRBV3-2) and TRBJ2-7, with 11 positions matching TRBD2. Per germline, CDR1 LGHDT and CDR2 YNNKEL (reference sequence). The length of the CDR3 is 16 residues. Unmatched junction bases numbered 9, after V lost 6 bases and J lost 2 bases. CDR3 residues: CASSISSGGAAYEQYF. The DNA of the CDR3 is TGTGCCAGCAGTATAAGTAGCGGGGGGGCAGCCTACGAGCAGTACTTC.

The chain combines TRBV11-3 with TRBJ2-2; D might be TRBD1 or TRBD2, each matching 6 bases. Looked up from germline, CDR1 is SGHNT and CDR2 is YENEEA. The CDR3 has 17 residues. Between the trimmed V and J ends, which lost 1 base and 8 bases, there was a span of 20 bases. CDR3 nucleotides: TGTGCCAGCAGCTTAGGGGGGGCCCAGGGGCCTCCGGGGGAGCTGTTTTTT. Translation: CASSLGGAQGPPGELFF.

The V and J genes are TRBV6-6 and TRBJ1-2; unclear D gene. V lost 5 bases and J lost 3, with 10 bases in between. This CDR3 spans 13 amino acids. The V gene's germline CDR1 is MNHNY and CDR2 SVGAGI (reference sequence). CDR3 loop: CASSTPGDYGYTF. CDR3 sequence (DNA): TGTGCCAGCAGTACCCCCGGGGACTATGGCTACACCTTC.

V and J are TRBV7-9 and TRBJ2-2; 9 nucleotides line up with TRBD2. The CDR3 sequence is 17 residues long. CDR1 is SEHNR and CDR2 is FQNEAQ in the germline V gene (reference sequence). The V gene end was trimmed by 2 bases and the J gene end by 6 bases; junction bases not matched to a gene: 10. The CDR3 bases are TGTGCCAGCAGCTTACCCGGGACTAGCATAATATCCGGGGAGCTGTTTTTT. It yields the protein CASSLPGTSIISGELFF.

Concerning this clone itself: One end of the junction varies from germline; a read error may be responsible. The chain has TRBV5-1 and TRBJ1-2, with D possibly matching TRBD1 (6 bases). The CDR3 is 13 amino acids. CDR1 and CDR2 from the germline V gene are SGHRS and YFSETQ. The CDR3 loop reads CASGFQQGTGYTF. CDR3 nucleotides: TGCGCCAGCGGCTTCCAACAGGGTACGGGCTACACCTTC.

In DNA form, the CDR3 reads TGTGCCAGCAGCTACGGGTCCTCCTCTGGGGCCAACGTCCTGACTTTC. Protein: CASSYGSSSGANVLTF. V is TRBV5-6 and J is TRBJ2-6, with unresolved D. V gave up 3 bases and J gave up 0 bases, with 10 bases separating them. The CDR3 length is 16 residues. Germline assignment: CDR1 SGHDT and CDR2 YYEEEE.

This clone was recorded a few times. The CDR3 bases are TGCGCCAGCAGCCAAGAGTACAGGGTGAGGGGCTACACCTTC. Protein: CASSQEYRVRGYTF. The chain joins TRBV4-3 to TRBJ1-2, with D perhaps TRBD1 (6 bases). The germline V gene has CDR1 LGHNA and CDR2 YSLEER. There are 14 residues in the CDR3. The V gene lost 0 bases and the J gene lost 8 bases, with 13 bases spanning the gap.

The V gene is TRBV2, the J gene TRBJ2-5; D ambiguous. Germline V gives CDR1 SNHLY, CDR2 FYNNEI. This CDR3 has 12 residues. V lost 4 bases and J lost 6, with 9 bases in between. As DNA, the CDR3 is TGTGCCAGCAGTGGAGCGCGGCAGACCCAGTACTTC. It yields the protein CASSGARQTQYF.

This clone was counted once. This chain uses TRBV12-5 with TRBJ1-2, with 8 positions matching TRBD1. From germline, CDR1 is LGHNT and CDR2 FRNRAP. The CDR3 is made up of 14 amino acids. V lost 1 base to trimming and J lost 8 bases; unmatched junction nucleotides: 6. The CDR3 sequence is CASGLDQGAGGYTF. The DNA for the CDR3 is TGTGCTAGTGGTTTGGACCAGGGGGCGGGAGGCTACACCTTC.

The V and J genes are TRBV2 and TRBJ1-5; 7 bases agree with TRBD1. Germline V gene data show CDR1 as SNHLY and CDR2 as FYNNEI. V gave up 6 bases and J gave up 7 bases; unmatched junction bases: 12. The CDR3 totals 15 residues. CDR3 loop: CASSGEAGGGQPQHF. Here the CDR3 DNA reads TGTGCCAGCAGCGGCGAGGCAGGGGGTGGCCAGCCCCAGCATTTT.

The chain employs TRBV27 and TRBJ2-7; D assignment may be TRBD1 or TRBD2 (7 bases each). Trimming shortened V by 7 bases and J by 2 bases, and 21 bases separated the two germline ends. Germline CDR1 is MNHEY and CDR2 is SMNVEV (reference sequence). The CDR3 totals 16 residues. The CDR3 loop is CASTTGGGQSPYEQYF. CDR3 nucleotide sequence: TGTGCCAGCACCACTGGCGGGGGACAGAGTCCCTACGAGCAGTACTTC.

J is TRBJ2-6 and V is TRBV9; the match to TRBD2 covers 7 bases. Per the germline V gene, CDR1 is SGDLS and CDR2 is YYNGEE. V lost 7 bases and J lost 3; bases outside the gene matches: 7. The CDR3 totals 15 residues. The CDR3 nucleotides read TGTGCCAGCGGCCCCCCGGGGGGTGGGGCCAACGTCCTGACTTTC. Encoded protein: CASGPPGGGANVLTF.

The V call is TRBV19, the J call TRBJ2-6; 8 bases match TRBD2. With 7 bases clipped from V and 0 bases from J, the junction kept 5 bases outside the gene matches. CDR1 and CDR2 from the germline V gene are LNHDA and SQIVND (reference sequence). The CDR3 extends over 16 amino acids. DNA for the CDR3: TGTGCCAGTACCCCCCGGGGGGGCTCTGGGGCCAACGTCCTGACTTTC. Protein product: CASTPRGGSGANVLTF.

This sequence joins TRBV10-3 and TRBJ1-1; 7 bases line up with TRBD1. V shed 0 bases, J shed 4 bases, and the junction held 8 bases outside the gene matches. Germline V gene lookup returns CDR1 ENHRY and CDR2 SYGVKD. CDR3 length: 16 residues. CDR3 region: CAISESGGPMGTEAFF. The DNA for the CDR3 is TGTGCCATCAGTGAGTCAGGGGGCCCAATGGGCACTGAAGCTTTCTTT.

The chain has TRBV7-2 and TRBJ2-7; D not resolved. Germline CDR1 and CDR2: SGHTA and FQGNSA. Trimming pared 1 base from V and 4 bases from J, leaving 14 bases between. The CDR3 length is 15 residues. The CDR3 DNA sequence: TGTGCCAGCAGCTTAGACAATCCCTCCTATTACGAGCAGTACTTC. As protein: CASSLDNPSYYEQYF.

The chain links TRBV2 to TRBJ2-7; D gene uncertain. Trimming took 7 bases from V and 1 from J, leaving 14 bases between them. CDR1 is SNHLY, CDR2 FYNNEI, per germline. CDR3 length equals 14 residues. CDR3 loop: CASIGKTSSYEQYF. CDR3 sequence (DNA): TGTGCCAGCATTGGCAAGACATCTTCCTACGAGCAGTACTTC.

The chain joins TRBV7-2 to TRBJ2-1; no clear D gene. The CDR3 is made up of 13 amino acids. Trimming pared 3 bases from V and 7 bases from J, leaving 10 bases between. Germline CDR1 SGHTA, CDR2 FQGNSA. The CDR3 here is CASSFVGQNEQFF. Here the CDR3 DNA reads TGTGCCAGCAGCTTCGTCGGTCAGAATGAGCAGTTCTTC.

V is TRBV7-9 and J is TRBJ1-3; D unresolved. Trimming shortened V by 5 bases and J by 1 base, and 12 bases separated the two germline ends. Germline-derived CDR1 and CDR2 are SEHNR and FQNEAQ (reference sequence). This CDR3 comprises 15 residues. CDR3 protein: CASSPSAPSGNTIYF. In DNA form, the CDR3 reads TGTGCCAGCAGCCCCTCAGCGCCTTCTGGAAACACCATATATTTT.

This clone was detected a few times. The rearrangement joins TRBV3-1 (or the pseudogene TRBV3-2) to TRBJ2-1, with 9 bases that match TRBD1. J lost 9 bases, V lost 2 bases, and 8 bases had no gene match. Looked up from germline, CDR1 is LGHDT and CDR2 is YNNKEL (reference sequence). The CDR3 extends over 15 amino acids. The CDR3 DNA is TGTGCCAGCAGCCAACCGGGACAGGGACATTTTGAGCAGTTCTTC. Protein: CASSQPGQGHFEQFF.

This chain connects TRBV5-8 to TRBJ1-2, with D unresolved. The CDR3 covers 15 residues. Germline V CDR1 and CDR2: SGHTS, YDEGEE. Trimming took off 0 bases at V and 4 bases at J, with 13 bases between the two ends. In nucleotides, the CDR3 is TGTGCCAGCAGCTTGGAGTTTAGGGAATTCTATGGCTACACCTTC. Protein: CASSLEFREFYGYTF.